This T cell receptor (beta chain) comes out of a study of PD-L1 blockade in urothelial cancer. Trimming cost V 5 bases and J 13 bases; bases outside gene matches: 11. The CDR3 consists of 13 residues. Germline CDR1 reads SGHTA; CDR2 reads FQGNSA. Stated time point: pretreatment peripheral blood. TCRdb keeps only in-frame clones here, not all; method: immunoSEQ multiplex PCR. The profile covers some 44,000 clones, with 80% appearing a single time and under 20% taken by the ten largest. The clonotype originates from a man in his fifties or sixties with urothelial cancer. The chain joins TRBV7-2 to TRBJ1-2; 9 nucleotides agree with TRBD1. Sequenced material: PBMCs, taken around atezolizumab (anti-PD-L1) treatment. DNA of the CDR3: TGTGCCAGCAGCATACAGGGGGCCGGGTATTGCACCTTC. It encodes CASSIQGAGYCTF. Full variable domain (rest looked up from reference TRBV7-2 and TRBJ1-2): GAGVSQSPSNKVTEKGKDVELRCDPISGHTALYWYRQSLGQGLEFLIYFQGNSAPDKSGLPSDRFSAERTGGSVSTLTIQRTQQEDSAVYLCASSIQGAGYCTFGSGTRLTVV.